The 11 T cell receptor beta chains in this list originate from one sample, sequenced in a study of OX40 agonist ivuxolimab in advanced cancers. Produced via immunoSEQ multiplex PCR; TCRdb's table is partial and in-frame only. Of about 150,000 clones in the sample, more than 85% are singletons; the top ten hold roughly 1%. The sequencing here drew on CD4+ or CD8+ T cells sorted from blood, taken in a trial of the OX40 agonist ivuxolimab. These receptors all stem from an adult with an advanced solid tumor such as melanoma, head and neck, liver or kidney cancer.

This chain links TRBV9 with TRBJ2-2; a weak D match, TRBD2 (5 bases). The CDR3 is made up of 15 amino acids. The V and J ends lost 4 bases and 3 bases respectively, with 13 bases between them. CDR1 and CDR2 (germline): SGDLS, YYNGEE. The CDR3 DNA is TGTGCCAGCAGCCCCTCAGCGGACTACACCGGGGAGCTGTTTTTT. Its translation: CASSPSADYTGELFF.

The gene calls are TRBV5-1 and TRBJ1-3, with 10 bases that match TRBD1. The CDR3 is 18 amino acids. The V segment lost 6 bases and the J segment 1 base; nucleotides outside the gene matches: 13. CDR1 SGHRS and CDR2 YFSETQ come from the germline V gene. CDR3: CASTPQPGTGASGNTIYF. In DNA, the CDR3 is TGCGCCAGCACTCCCCAGCCCGGGACAGGGGCATCTGGAAACACCATATATTTT.

V gene TRBV6-6 combines with J gene TRBJ1-1; D might be TRBD1 (5 bases). The V and J ends lost 7 bases and 9 bases respectively, with 18 bases between them. Germline values: CDR1 MNHNY, CDR2 SVGAGI (reference sequence). The CDR3 extends over 13 amino acids. CDR3 in amino acids: CASTTSGHLQAFF. DNA for the CDR3: TGTGCCAGCACCACCTCAGGGCATCTTCAAGCTTTCTTT.

The chain recombines TRBV18 with TRBJ2-7; TRBD2 might be the D (6 bases). Trimming stripped 4 bases from V and 2 bases from J, with 15 bases between. CDR1 KGHSH and CDR2 LQKENI come from the germline V gene. This CDR3 spans 15 amino acids. CDR3 coding DNA: TGTGCCAGCTCACTCGAGAAGGGACTGGCCTACGAGCAGTACTTC. Its translation: CASSLEKGLAYEQYF.

The chain employs TRBV4-2 and TRBJ2-3; TRBD2 agrees at 8 bases. Germline loops: CDR1 LGHNA, CDR2 YNFKEQ. The CDR3 contains 15 residues. Unmatched junction bases numbered 5, after V lost 5 bases and J lost 1 base. This CDR3 is CASSLKTSGTDTQYF. The CDR3 nucleotides read TGTGCCAGCAGCTTGAAGACTAGCGGCACAGATACGCAGTATTTT.

The V gene is TRBV2, the J gene TRBJ1-3; D gene uncertain. CDR3 length equals 13 residues. V was shortened by 7 bases and J by 9 bases, with 16 bases between the two germline ends. Germline CDR1 reads SNHLY; CDR2 reads FYNNEI. The CDR3 is CASTRPVGGTIYF. CDR3 coding DNA: TGTGCCAGCACTCGGCCGGTCGGTGGCACCATATATTTT.

This clone was counted between two and nine times. The chain links TRBV7-9 to TRBJ2-7; 10 bases map to TRBD2. Unmatched junction bases numbered 4, after V lost 5 bases and J lost 3 bases. CDR1 and CDR2 (germline): SEHNR, FQNEAQ (reference sequence). The CDR3 loop spans 14 amino acids. This chain's CDR3 is CASSPWTSGYEQYF. In DNA, the CDR3 is TGTGCCAGCAGCCCTTGGACTAGCGGCTACGAGCAGTACTTC.

The V and J genes are TRBV4-2 and TRBJ2-7, with D possibly being TRBD1 (5 bases). V was pared by 2 bases and J by 2 bases, with 13 bases between. Germline CDR1 and CDR2: LGHNA and YNFKEQ. The CDR3 spans 15 residues. DNA of the CDR3: TGTGCCAGCAGCCAACCGCGCGTGGGGCCCTACGAGCAGTACTTC. Its protein product is CASSQPRVGPYEQYF.

The rearrangement joins TRBV10-3 to TRBJ1-5; D not certain. Germline V gene sequence: CDR1 ENHRY, CDR2 SYGVKD. The V gene lost 0 bases and the J gene lost 7 bases, with 16 bases spanning the gap. The CDR3 length is 16 residues. The DNA for the CDR3 is TGTGCCATCAGTGAGTCCCCCGGGAACGCGGACCAGCCCCAGCATTTT. As protein: CAISESPGNADQPQHF.

The V gene is TRBV7-3, the J gene TRBJ2-2, with 7 bases fitting TRBD2. The length of the CDR3 is 15 residues. V was clipped by 5 bases and J by 0 bases; unmatched bases: 3. The germline gives CDR1 SGHTA, CDR2 FQGTGA. As DNA, the CDR3 is TGTGCCAGCAGCACAGCGGGGACGAACACCGGGGAGCTGTTTTTT. This codes for CASSTAGTNTGELFF.

This chain uses TRBV4-3 with TRBJ1-3; D gene uncertain. CDR3 length: 17 amino acids. The V end lost 0 bases, the J end lost 4 bases, and 16 bases lay between the germline ends. Germline CDR1 and CDR2: LGHNA and YSLEER. The DNA for the CDR3 is TGCGCCAGCAGCCAAGAATGGCCGGCAGGATCGGGAAACACCATATATTTT. Its translation: CASSQEWPAGSGNTIYF.